One T cell receptor beta chain is described in this entry. Assay used: immunoSEQ multiplex PCR; TCRdb lists only in-frame clones, some missing. The sample shows about 120,000 clones, roughly 87% of them seen only once. This record belongs to a study of control samples from healthy donors and cancer patients. J gave up 1 base and V 10 bases, and 3 bases lay outside the gene matches. Germline V gene lookup returns CDR1 SNHLY and CDR2 FYNNEI. The CDR3 sequence is 12 residues long. V and J are TRBV2 and TRBJ1-1; 7 bases align to TRBD1. The receptor was derived from a man younger than 35 in good health. Sequencing was done on a sample of blood. For the CDR3, the DNA is TGTGCCAACAGGGGTTCGAACACTGAAGCTTTCTTT. Its translation is CANRGSNTEAFF. The full variable domain, with the rest looked up from reference TRBV2 and TRBJ1-1, is EPEVTQTPSHQVTQMGQEVILRCVPISNHLYFYWYRQILGQKVEFLVSFYNNEISEKSEIFDDQFSVERPDGSNFTLKIRSTKLEDSAMYFCANRGSNTEAFFGQGTRLTVV.